A selection of T cell receptor beta chains follows, all from one sample in a study of blood T cell repertoires in COVID-19. Some clones are missing from TCRdb's copy, which holds only in-frame ones; the method was immunoSEQ multiplex PCR. Of some 130,000 clones in the sample, around 90% were seen once. The specimen sequenced was peripheral blood. The receptors derive from a man aged 45-60 years with active COVID-19. CDR3s include the opening cysteine and the closing phenylalanine or tryptophan. D genes are given only for firm matches. The size entry is marked missing in some rows and otherwise reads once, few, many or a size class.

V gene,D gene,clone size,J gene,CDR3 protein,CDR3 DNA
TRBV6-5,NA,NA,TRBJ2-2,CASSSGTHNTGELFF,TGTGCCAGCAGTTCCGGGACACACAACACCGGGGAGCTGTTTTTT
TRBV5-5,NA,NA,TRBJ1-2,CASSPEAKPNYGYTF,TGTGCCAGCAGCCCCGAGGCCAAACCTAACTATGGCTACACCTTC
TRBV2,TRBD1,NA,TRBJ1-1,CATGQGNTEAFF,TGTGCCACCGGACAGGGAAACACTGAAGCTTTCTTT
TRBV5-1,TRBD2,NA,TRBJ2-1,CASSKTGTSDEQFF,TGCGCCAGCAGCAAAACCGGGACTAGCGATGAGCAGTTCTTC
TRBV18,TRBD2,NA,TRBJ2-3,CASSSLAGGRDTQYF,TGTGCCAGCTCGTCACTAGCGGGAGGGCGAGATACGCAGTATTTT
TRBV15,TRBD2,NA,TRBJ2-1,CATSRVETSGKRSYNEQFF,TGTGCCACCAGCAGAGTGGAGACTAGCGGGAAACGCTCCTACAATGAGCAGTTCTTC
TRBV15,NA,NA,TRBJ1-4,CATSVQGNNEKLFF,TGTGCCACCAGCGTACAGGGAAATAATGAAAAACTGTTTTTT
TRBV27,NA,NA,TRBJ2-1,CASSPRGLNNEQFF,TGTGCCAGCAGTCCCCGAGGCTTGAACAATGAGCAGTTCTTC
TRBV4-1,TRBD1,NA,TRBJ1-1,CASSQDKTGGTEAFF,TGCGCCAGCAGCCAAGATAAAACAGGGGGCACTGAAGCTTTCTTT
TRBV6-5,NA,NA,TRBJ2-1,CASSWTGDEQFF,TGTGCCAGCAGCTGGACCGGGGATGAGCAGTTCTTC
TRBV9,NA,NA,TRBJ2-3,CASSVTGVDTQYF,TGTGCCAGCAGCGTAACAGGAGTAGATACGCAGTATTTT
TRBV11-3,TRBD2,NA,TRBJ2-2,CATATNGGGNTGELFF,TGTGCCACGGCAACGAACGGCGGGGGAAACACCGGGGAGCTGTTTTTT
TRBV5-1,TRBD1,NA,TRBJ1-2,CASSFDRGKRGYTF,TGCGCCAGCAGCTTCGACAGGGGAAAAAGGGGCTACACCTTC
TRBV9,NA,NA,TRBJ1-2,CASSLMGTGRAYGYTF,TGTGCCAGCAGCTTAATGGGTACAGGGAGAGCCTATGGCTACACCTTC
TRBV7-2,NA,NA,TRBJ2-2,CASSWLRGTGELFF,TGTGCCAGCAGCTGGTTGCGGGGCACCGGGGAGCTGTTTTTT
TRBV18,NA,NA,TRBJ1-5,CASSPDTTPNQPQHF,TGTGCCAGCTCACCAGACACCACCCCCAATCAGCCCCAGCATTTT
TRBV5-6,NA,NA,TRBJ2-3,CASSLSIFTDTQYF,TGTGCCAGCAGCTTGTCTATCTTCACAGATACGCAGTATTTT
TRBV7-2,TRBD1,NA,TRBJ2-3,CASSSRDRGADTQYF,TGTGCCAGCAGCAGCCGGGACAGGGGCGCAGATACGCAGTATTTT
TRBV15,TRBD1,NA,TRBJ2-1,CATRGLDGQGSDEQFF,TGTGCCACCAGGGGACTTGATGGACAGGGGTCGGATGAGCAGTTCTTC
TRBV3-1/TRBV3-2,NA,NA,TRBJ2-1,CASSLRSEQFF,TGTGCCAGCAGCCTTAGAAGTGAGCAGTTCTTC
TRBV5-5,TRBD1,NA,TRBJ2-3,CASSIPLAGGTTDTQYF,TGTGCCAGCAGCATCCCTCTCGCAGGGGGCACGACAGATACGCAGTATTTT
TRBV11-2,TRBD1,NA,TRBJ2-2,CASSPWTGINTGELFF,TGTGCCAGCAGCCCCTGGACAGGGATAAACACCGGGGAGCTGTTTTTT
TRBV14,NA,NA,TRBJ2-3,CASSQVNGRTDTQYF,TGTGCCAGCAGCCAAGTTAATGGGAGGACAGATACGCAGTATTTT
TRBV19,NA,NA,TRBJ1-2,CASSPQAYYGYTF,TGTGCCAGTAGTCCACAGGCATACTATGGCTACACCTTC
TRBV2,TRBD1,NA,TRBJ1-6,CASSEDTGGNSPLHF,TGTGCCAGCAGTGAAGATACAGGGGGAAATTCACCCCTCCACTTT
TRBV27,NA,NA,TRBJ1-2,CASSPRTGTVVYGYTF,TGTGCCAGCAGTCCAAGGACCGGGACTGTTGTCTATGGCTACACCTTC
TRBV7-6,TRBD2,NA,TRBJ2-1,CASSLSSGGGYNEQFF,TGTGCCAGCAGCTTGTCTAGCGGGGGGGGGTACAATGAGCAGTTCTTC
TRBV30,TRBD2,NA,TRBJ2-1,CAWALGGSLREQFF,TGTGCCTGGGCTTTGGGAGGGAGCCTCCGTGAGCAGTTCTTC
TRBV2,TRBD2,NA,TRBJ2-5,CASSSSGGLQETQYF,TGTGCCAGCAGTTCTAGCGGGGGGCTCCAAGAGACCCAGTACTTC
TRBV5-6,NA,medium-sized,TRBJ1-1,CASSLGGLNTEAFF,TGTGCCAGCAGCTTGGGAGGATTGAACACTGAAGCTTTCTTT
TRBV6-5,NA,NA,TRBJ2-1,CASIAGVLYNEQFF,TGTGCTTCTATCGCCGGGGTGCTATACAATGAGCAGTTCTTC
TRBV2,NA,NA,TRBJ2-7,CASTRRDWGYEQYF,TGTGCCAGCACCCGCCGGGACTGGGGCTACGAGCAGTACTTC
TRBV6-1,NA,few,TRBJ1-3,CASSEQGSGNTIYF,TGTGCCAGCAGTGAACAGGGCTCTGGAAACACCATATATTTT
TRBV14,TRBD1,NA,TRBJ2-2,CASSQDSAWTGGFTGELFF,TGTGCCAGCAGCCAAGATAGTGCCTGGACAGGGGGCTTCACCGGGGAGCTGTTTTTT
TRBV6-1,NA,NA,TRBJ1-3,CASSDGAASGNTIYF,TGTGCCAGCAGTGATGGGGCAGCCTCTGGAAACACCATATATTTT
TRBV7-9,NA,NA,TRBJ1-6,CASSLTAGANSPLHF,TGTGCCAGCAGCTTAACCGCAGGGGCTAATTCACCCCTCCACTTT
TRBV9,TRBD1,NA,TRBJ2-6,CASSGRGRLGANVLTF,TGTGCCAGCAGCGGCAGGGGGCGCCTTGGGGCCAACGTCCTGACTTTC
TRBV7-9,TRBD1,NA,TRBJ1-1,CASSLIRGLTEAFF,TGTGCCAGCAGCTTAATCAGGGGGCTTACTGAAGCTTTCTTT
TRBV5-8,TRBD1,NA,TRBJ2-3,CASRPLPGQGADTQYF,TGTGCCAGCAGACCCCTTCCAGGACAGGGGGCAGATACGCAGTATTTT
TRBV7-8,TRBD1,NA,TRBJ2-7,CASSVPGQGNYEQYF,TGTGCCAGCAGCGTCCCGGGACAGGGCAACTACGAGCAGTACTTC
TRBV29-1,NA,NA,TRBJ1-1,CSVEDPGGNTEAFF,TGCAGCGTTGAAGATCCGGGGGGTAATACTGAAGCTTTCTTT
TRBV7-9,TRBD1,NA,TRBJ2-5,CASSFVGGVGETQYF,TGTGCCAGCAGCTTCGTAGGGGGCGTTGGGGAGACCCAGTACTTC
TRBV10-2,TRBD2,NA,TRBJ2-1,CASTRTRDNEQFF,TGCGCCAGCACCAGGACTAGGGACAATGAGCAGTTCTTC
TRBV5-5,TRBD2,NA,TRBJ2-5,CASLSRPSGPQETQYF,TGTGCCAGCCTTTCCCGGCCTAGCGGGCCCCAAGAGACCCAGTACTTC
TRBV27,NA,NA,TRBJ1-2,CASSLQGNYGYTF,TGTGCCAGCAGTTTACAGGGAAACTATGGCTACACCTTC
TRBV19,NA,NA,TRBJ1-3,CASRIWSGNTIYF,TGTGCCAGTAGGATCTGGAGTGGAAACACCATATATTTT
TRBV10-1,NA,once,TRBJ1-1,CASSDGAGYDTEAFF,TGCGCCAGCAGTGATGGCGCAGGGTACGACACTGAAGCTTTCTTT
TRBV3-1/TRBV3-2,TRBD1,NA,TRBJ2-2,CASSQRQGGKQGELFF,TGTGCCAGCAGCCAACGACAGGGGGGGAAGCAAGGGGAGCTGTTTTTT
TRBV19,TRBD2,NA,TRBJ2-5,CASSMGTSGGALGETQYF,TGTGCCAGTAGTATGGGGACTAGCGGGGGGGCCCTAGGAGAGACCCAGTACTTC
TRBV5-6,TRBD2,NA,TRBJ2-1,CASSWGTSGSSTIYEQFF,TGTGCCAGCAGCTGGGGAACTAGCGGGAGTTCGACGATTTATGAGCAGTTCTTC
TRBV29-1,NA,once,TRBJ1-1,CSVDPSGATEAFF,TGCAGCGTTGATCCTTCAGGGGCCACTGAAGCTTTCTTT
TRBV2,TRBD1,few,TRBJ1-2,CASRPPGGGYGYTF,TGTGCCAGCAGACCCCCAGGGGGCGGCTATGGCTACACCTTC
TRBV11-2,NA,NA,TRBJ1-5,CASSLVGGDQPQHF,TGTGCCAGCAGCTTAGTAGGGGGGGATCAGCCCCAGCATTTT
TRBV9,TRBD2,few,TRBJ2-1,CASSVSSGGYNEQFF,TGTGCCAGCAGCGTTTCTAGCGGTGGATACAATGAGCAGTTCTTC
TRBV9,NA,NA,TRBJ2-1,CASSAGTRSYNEQFF,TGTGCCAGCAGCGCCGGGACTCGCTCCTACAATGAGCAGTTCTTC